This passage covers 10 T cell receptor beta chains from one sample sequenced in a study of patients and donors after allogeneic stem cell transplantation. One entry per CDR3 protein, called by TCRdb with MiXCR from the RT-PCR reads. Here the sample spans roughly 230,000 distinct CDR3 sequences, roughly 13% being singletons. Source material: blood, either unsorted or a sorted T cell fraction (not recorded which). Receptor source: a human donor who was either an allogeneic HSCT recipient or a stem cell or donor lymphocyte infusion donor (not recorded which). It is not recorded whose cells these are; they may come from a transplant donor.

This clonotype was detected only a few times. CDR3 sequence reads: CASSPRGGMTGELFF. DNA of the CDR3: TGTGCCAGCAGCCCCCGGGGGGGGATGACCGGGGAGCTGTTTTTT. This chain connects TRBV7-2 to TRBJ2-2, with 8 nucleotides matching TRBD2. The V gene's germline CDR1 is SGHTA and CDR2 FQGNSA. CDR3 length equals 15 residues. V trimming: 5 bases; J trimming: 5 bases; junction bases outside the gene matches: 7.

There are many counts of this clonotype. CDR3 sequence reads: CASRLRDTQYF. The CDR3 bases are TGTGCCAGCAGGTTGAGAGATACGCAGTATTTT. The chain is built from TRBV7-9 and TRBJ2-3; D is ambiguous. The V end was cut by 6 bases, the J end by 5 bases, with 6 bases between. The CDR3 has 11 amino acids. Germline V gene lookup returns CDR1 SEHNR and CDR2 FQNEAQ (reference sequence).

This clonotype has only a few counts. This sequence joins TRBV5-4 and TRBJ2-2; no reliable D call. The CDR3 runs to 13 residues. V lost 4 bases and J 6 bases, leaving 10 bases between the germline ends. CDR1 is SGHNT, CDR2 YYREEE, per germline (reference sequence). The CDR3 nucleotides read TGTGCCAGCAGCGCCTCGGACGCCGGGGAGCTGTTTTTT. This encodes CASSASDAGELFF.

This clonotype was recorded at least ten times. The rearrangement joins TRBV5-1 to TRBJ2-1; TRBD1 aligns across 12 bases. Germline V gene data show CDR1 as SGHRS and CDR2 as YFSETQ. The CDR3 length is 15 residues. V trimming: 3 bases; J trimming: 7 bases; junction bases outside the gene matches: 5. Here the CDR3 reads CASSSGQGARNEQFF. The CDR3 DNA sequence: TGCGCCAGCAGCTCGGGACAGGGGGCGCGAAATGAGCAGTTCTTC.

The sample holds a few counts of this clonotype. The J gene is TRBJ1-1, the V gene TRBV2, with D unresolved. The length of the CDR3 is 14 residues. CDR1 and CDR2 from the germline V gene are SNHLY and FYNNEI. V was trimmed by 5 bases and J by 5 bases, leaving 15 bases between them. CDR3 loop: CASSLDGKRTEAFF. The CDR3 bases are TGTGCCAGCAGTCTGGACGGAAAGAGGACTGAAGCTTTCTTT.

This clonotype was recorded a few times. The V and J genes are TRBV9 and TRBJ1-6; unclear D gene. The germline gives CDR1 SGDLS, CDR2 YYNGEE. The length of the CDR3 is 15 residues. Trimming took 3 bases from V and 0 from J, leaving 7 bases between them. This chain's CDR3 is CASSAEDSYNSPLHF. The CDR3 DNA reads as TGTGCCAGCAGCGCAGAGGACTCCTATAATTCACCCCTCCACTTT.

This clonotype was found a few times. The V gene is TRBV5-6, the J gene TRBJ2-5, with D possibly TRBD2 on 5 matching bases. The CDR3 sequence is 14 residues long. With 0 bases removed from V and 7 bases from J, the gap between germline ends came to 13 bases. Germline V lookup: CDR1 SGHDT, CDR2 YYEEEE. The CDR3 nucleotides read TGTGCCAGCAGCTTGGTAGGGATAGAGGGGACCCAGTACTTC. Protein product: CASSLVGIEGTQYF.

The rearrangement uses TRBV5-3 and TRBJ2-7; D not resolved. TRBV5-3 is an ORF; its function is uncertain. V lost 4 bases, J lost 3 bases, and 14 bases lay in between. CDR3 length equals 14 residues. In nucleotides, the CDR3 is TGTGCCAGAAGCGGAAAGAAAGGAAGCTACGAGCAGTACTTC. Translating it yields CARSGKKGSYEQYF.

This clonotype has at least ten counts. The CDR3 spells CAWSERTGGAPKNIQYF. CDR3 nucleotides: TGTGCCTGGAGTGAAAGGACAGGGGGCGCTCCCAAAAACATTCAGTACTTC. The gene calls are TRBV30 and TRBJ2-4; TRBD1 matches 11 bases. This CDR3 region has 17 residues. V lost 1 base and J lost 2; bases outside the gene matches: 7. CDR1 GTSNPN and CDR2 SVGIG come from the germline V gene (reference sequence).

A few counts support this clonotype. The CDR3 loop is CASSLFAANTGELFF. CDR3 coding DNA: TGTGCCAGCAGCTTGTTCGCAGCGAACACCGGGGAGCTGTTTTTT. The genes are TRBV5-6 and TRBJ2-2; no reliable D call. V was trimmed by 1 base and J by 0 bases, leaving 7 bases between them. CDR1 is SGHDT and CDR2 is YYEEEE in the germline V gene. The CDR3 is 15 residues long. Full variable domain (remainder filled in from reference TRBV5-6 and TRBJ2-2): DAGVTQSPTHLIKTRGQQVTLRCSPKSGHDTVSWYQQALGQGPQFIFQYYEEEERQRGNFPDRFSGHQFPNYSSELNVNALLLGDSALYLCASSLFAANTGELFFGEGSRLTVL.